This T cell receptor (beta chain) was identified in a study of molecular identifiers for immune sequencing clone quantification. The CDR3 sequence is 12 residues long. V was trimmed by 3 bases and J by 6 bases, leaving 9 bases between them. The germline CDR1 and CDR2 sequences are MNHNS and SASEGT. Only a few counts were recorded for this clonotype. A single record per CDR3 protein comes from TCRdb applying MiXCR to the PCR reads. Of fewer than 350,000 distinct CDR3 sequences listed, 20% to 25% are singletons. The sequence was collected from a human donor in good health. Some libraries in this study had Jurkat cell RNA spiked in. The sequenced material came from naive CD8+ T cells from blood, with Jurkat cell RNA spiked in. Subset of the sample: FACS-sorted CD8+CD4-CCR7+CD45RA+ naive T cells. The chain uses TRBV6-1 and TRBJ2-7; weak D call: TRBD1 (6 bases). This chain's CDR3 is CASSEGHLEQYF. CDR3 DNA sequence: TGTGCCAGCAGTGAGGGACACCTCGAGCAGTACTTC.